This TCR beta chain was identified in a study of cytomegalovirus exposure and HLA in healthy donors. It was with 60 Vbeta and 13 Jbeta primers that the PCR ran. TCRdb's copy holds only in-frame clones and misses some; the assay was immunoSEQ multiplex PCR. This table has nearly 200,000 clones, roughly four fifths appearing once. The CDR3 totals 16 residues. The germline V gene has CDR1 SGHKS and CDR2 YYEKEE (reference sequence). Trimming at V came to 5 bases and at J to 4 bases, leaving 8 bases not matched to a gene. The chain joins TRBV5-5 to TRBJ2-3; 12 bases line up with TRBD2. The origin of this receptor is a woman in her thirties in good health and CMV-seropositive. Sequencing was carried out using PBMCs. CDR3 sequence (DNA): TGTGCCAGCAGTACTGGACTAGCGGGAAGGGCAGATACGCAGTATTTT. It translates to CASSTGLAGRADTQYF.